The clone carrying this T cell receptor (beta chain) appeared a few times. Its antigen is not identified. Lactation, pregnancy, other autoimmune disease or uncontrolled infection excluded patients. Diagnosis relied on clinical symptoms, serum thyroxine and TRAb, thyroid ultrasound and orbital computed tomography. This sample was taken from a study of T cells in Graves' hyperthyroidism and ophthalmopathy. Study-wide points: Clonotypes that were expanded in thyroid above 0.001 mostly appeared in blood too. Using 13 V-J features, a model discriminated ophthalmopathy from stable hyperthyroidism.

V dropped 4 bases and J dropped 4; count of bases not matched to a gene: 6. The germline V gene encodes CDR1 WSHSY and CDR2 SAAADI. This CDR3 is 14 amino acids long. It was RNA transcripts that yielded the amplified TCR beta CDR3 regions. The HTBI set primed first-round TCR CDR3 RT-PCR. From the multiplex PCR reads, TCRdb called clonotypes with MiXCR, one entry per CDR3 protein. The sample has about 600,000 distinct CDR3 sequences; approximately 15% are singletons. V usage is TRBV10-2 and J usage is TRBJ2-5; 7 nucleotides agree with TRBD1. The sample taken for sequencing was blood. This clonotype was obtained from a woman between 40 and 50 years old with Graves' ophthalmopathy. The DNA for the CDR3 is TGCGCCAGCAGTGCGTTTACAGGGGTAGAGACCCAGTACTTC. It is translated as CASSAFTGVETQYF.